One and the same sample provided the 30 T cell receptor beta chains below, sequenced in a study of T cells in Graves' hyperthyroidism and ophthalmopathy. It was RNA transcripts that yielded the amplified TCR beta CDR3 regions. HTBI primers were employed in a first-round RT-PCR of the TCR CDR3. TCRdb re-called the multiplex PCR reads through MiXCR, storing one row per CDR3 protein. The repertoire consists of roughly 500,000 distinct CDR3 sequences, with around a quarter occurring once and the leading ten covering over 9%. Input material: blood. Source of these receptors: a woman in her twenties or thirties with Graves' ophthalmopathy.

This clonotype occurred many times. The V gene is TRBV12-3 or TRBV12-4, the J gene TRBJ2-2; D is uncertain. This CDR3 has 11 amino acids. V lost 6 bases and J 6 bases, leaving 5 bases between the germline ends. The DNA of the CDR3 is TGTGCCAGCAGGAGAGCCGGGGAGCTGTTTTTT. As protein: CASRRAGELFF.

This clonotype was picked up a small number of times. The chain employs TRBV12-3 or TRBV12-4 and TRBJ2-7; TRBD1 agrees at 7 bases. The length of the CDR3 is 13 residues. The V gene end was trimmed by 2 bases and the J gene end by 7 bases; junction bases not matched to a gene: 5. CDR3 DNA: TGTGCCAGCAGTTTACTACAGGGGTGGGAGCAGTACTTC. This encodes CASSLLQGWEQYF.

This chain links TRBV6-1 with TRBJ2-5, with TRBD2 identical over 9 bases. CDR1 and CDR2 from the germline V gene are MNHNS and SASEGT. J was trimmed by 6 bases and V by 5 bases; bases with no gene match: 13. This CDR3 comprises 16 residues. This chain's CDR3 is CASSPLSAGGLKTQYF. For the CDR3, the DNA is TGTGCCAGCAGTCCTTTGTCGGCGGGGGGGTTGAAGACCCAGTACTTC.

This clonotype was seen ten or more times. The gene calls are TRBV25-1 and TRBJ2-2; D is undetermined. The germline V gene encodes CDR1 MGHDK and CDR2 SYGVNS. Trimming removed 0 bases from V and 5 bases from J, with 10 bases in between. CDR3 length equals 15 residues. The CDR3 DNA is TGTGCCAGCAGTGAATATACGGCCAGGACCGGGGAGCTGTTTTTT. It encodes CASSEYTARTGELFF.

This clonotype was observed many times. This rearrangement joins TRBV4-1 to TRBJ1-1; 9 bases map to TRBD1. J gave up 5 bases and V 1 base, and 14 bases lay outside the gene matches. The CDR3 is made up of 18 amino acids. Germline-derived CDR1 and CDR2 are MGHRA and YSYEKL. CDR3 sequence (DNA): TGCGCCAGCAGCCAAGTGGCGTATTCGGGACAGGGTGGGACTGAAGCTTTCTTT. It yields the protein CASSQVAYSGQGGTEAFF.

This rearrangement joins TRBV12-3 or TRBV12-4 to TRBJ1-2; possibly TRBD1 for D (5 bases). The CDR3 totals 13 residues. Trimming shortened V by 1 base and J by 8 bases, and 11 bases separated the two germline ends. CDR3 sequence reads: CASSLEGYGGYTF. As DNA, the CDR3 is TGTGCCAGCAGTTTAGAGGGGTACGGGGGCTACACCTTC.

This clonotype was observed at least ten times. The chain combines TRBV2 with TRBJ1-1, with 7 nucleotides matching TRBD1. Germline CDR1 and CDR2: SNHLY and FYNNEI. With 6 bases clipped from V and 5 bases from J, the junction kept 6 bases outside the gene matches. The CDR3 covers 13 residues. Written as DNA, the CDR3 is TGTGCCAGCAGCCCTAGGGGGCCGACTGAAGCTTTCTTT. Translation gives CASSPRGPTEAFF.

This clonotype has ten or more counts. CDR3 sequence: CASSHQLGGPEAFF. DNA of the CDR3: TGTGCCAGCAGCCATCAACTGGGGGGGCCTGAAGCTTTCTTT. V is TRBV4-2 and J is TRBJ1-1; possibly TRBD1 for D (6 bases). V lost 3 bases and J lost 6, with 14 bases in between. CDR1 and CDR2 from the germline V gene are LGHNA and YNFKEQ. The CDR3 is made up of 14 amino acids.

This clonotype was counted a few times. This chain uses TRBV2 with TRBJ2-2; D remains unclear. Germline V gene data show CDR1 as SNHLY and CDR2 as FYNNEI. V was cut by 2 bases and J by 5 bases, with 9 bases left in between. CDR3 length: 14 amino acids. CDR3 in amino acids: CASSELGGTGELFF. The DNA for the CDR3 is TGTGCCAGCAGTGAATTGGGTGGGACCGGGGAGCTGTTTTTT. The whole variable domain, remainder taken from reference TRBV2 and TRBJ2-2, is EPEVTQTPSHQVTQMGQEVILRCVPISNHLYFYWYRQILGQKVEFLVSFYNNEISEKSEIFDDQFSVERPDGSNFTLKIRSTKLEDSAMYFCASSELGGTGELFFGEGSRLTVL.

This clonotype was seen many times. CDR3: CATSAGRNQPQHF. The CDR3 region has the DNA TGTGCCACCAGTGCGGGACGGAATCAGCCCCAGCATTTT. The gene calls are TRBV24-1 and TRBJ1-5, with D perhaps TRBD1 (5 bases). CDR1 and CDR2 from the germline V gene are KGHDR and SFDVKD. Trimming removed 5 bases at V and 4 bases at J, with 8 bases between. The CDR3 loop spans 13 amino acids.

The CDR3 region is CAWNPGRSGYTF. The CDR3, as DNA: TGTGCCTGGAATCCGGGTCGATCAGGCTACACCTTC. The chain uses TRBV30 and TRBJ1-2; no clear D gene. Per the germline V gene, CDR1 is GTSNPN and CDR2 is SVGIG (reference sequence). This CDR3 is 12 amino acids long. V dropped 4 bases and J dropped 8 bases, with 14 bases sitting between them.

This clonotype has ten or more counts. V and J are TRBV25-1 and TRBJ1-5, with D hard to call. The CDR3 has 13 residues. V lost 4 bases and J lost 6, with 10 bases in between. Germline loops: CDR1 MGHDK, CDR2 SYGVNS. The chain's CDR3 is CASSGGWGQPQHF. The CDR3 nucleotides read TGTGCCAGCAGTGGTGGGTGGGGTCAGCCCCAGCATTTT.

CDR3 nucleotides: TGTGCGCAACGGGGCTTAAGGCATCAGAATGGCTACACCTTC. Encoded protein: CAQRGLRHQNGYTF. V is TRBV30 and J is TRBJ1-2, with D perhaps matching TRBD1 (5 bases). This CDR3 spans 14 amino acids. Looked up from germline, CDR1 is GTSNPN and CDR2 is SVGIG (reference sequence).

Many counts were recorded for this clonotype. The V call is TRBV12-3 or TRBV12-4, the J call TRBJ2-5; D perhaps matches TRBD2 (6 bases). The CDR3 runs to 15 residues. Trimming left V 6 bases short and J 1 base short, with 15 bases between. In DNA, the CDR3 is TGTGCCAGCAGCTCGCTAGCGATCCCCCAAGAGACCCAGTACTTC. Translating it yields CASSSLAIPQETQYF.

This clonotype was recorded a few times. The V gene is TRBV6-5, the J gene TRBJ2-7; 8 bases agree with TRBD2. CDR1 and CDR2 from the germline V gene are MNHEY and SVGAGI. The CDR3 totals 14 residues. V lost 5 bases and J lost 3; bases outside the gene matches: 6. CDR3 nucleotide sequence: TGTGCCAGCAGTACCTCGGGACTAGTCTACGAGCAGTACTTC. Its protein product is CASSTSGLVYEQYF.

V gene TRBV7-2 combines with J gene TRBJ2-7, with D perhaps matching TRBD1 (6 bases). Germline loops: CDR1 SGHTA, CDR2 FQGNSA. V was clipped by 1 base and J by 6 bases, with 13 bases between them. The CDR3 runs 14 residues. The CDR3 reads CASSLVTGGREQYF. CDR3 sequence (DNA): TGTGCCAGCAGCTTAGTGACAGGCGGTCGCGAGCAGTACTTC.

The chain combines TRBV20-1 with TRBJ1-2; the D gene is possibly TRBD1 (6 bases). The CDR3 consists of 12 residues. Germline CDR1 reads DFQATT; CDR2 reads SNEGSKA (reference sequence). V lost 7 bases and J 7 bases, leaving 16 bases between the germline ends. Written as DNA, the CDR3 is TGCAGTGTGGGGGGGGGCTATGTTGGCTACACCTTC. This codes for CSVGGGYVGYTF.

This clonotype was seen ten or more times. V gene TRBV7-8 combines with J gene TRBJ1-2; 7 bases line up with TRBD1. The CDR3 consists of 13 residues. Germline CDR1 reads SGHVS; CDR2 reads FQNEAQ. The V and J ends lost 5 bases and 7 bases, in that order; junction bases with no gene match: 7. In nucleotides, the CDR3 is TGTGCCAGCAGCCTCGGGACAGTCGGTGGCTACACCTTC. Translated: CASSLGTVGGYTF.

This clonotype was counted at least ten times. The rearrangement uses TRBV30 and TRBJ2-7; D call uncertain. Germline V gene sequence: CDR1 GTSNPN, CDR2 SVGIG (reference sequence). V lost 1 base to trimming and J lost 5 bases, with 6 bases between them. This CDR3 has 11 residues. The CDR3 region is CAWSGPNEQYF. In nucleotides, the CDR3 is TGTGCCTGGAGTGGCCCCAACGAGCAGTACTTC.

This clonotype has a handful of counts. The chain carries TRBV25-1 and TRBJ1-1; D unclear. From germline, CDR1 is MGHDK and CDR2 SYGVNS. Deletions cut 2 bases from V and 0 bases from J, with 10 bases between. This CDR3 is 15 amino acids long. The CDR3 here is CASSEAVGMNTEAFF. The CDR3 DNA is TGTGCCAGCAGTGAAGCTGTAGGGATGAACACTGAAGCTTTCTTT.

This clonotype was detected ten times or more. Here the CDR3 reads CASSFGLTGTEAFF. The CDR3 DNA is TGTGCCAGCAGTTTTGGGCTGACAGGCACTGAAGCTTTCTTT. The V gene is TRBV27, the J gene TRBJ1-1; TRBD1 is a possible D gene (6 bases). From germline, CDR1 is MNHEY and CDR2 SMNVEV (reference sequence). Between the trimmed V and J ends, which lost 3 bases and 4 bases, there was a span of 12 bases. This CDR3 is built from 14 residues.

This clonotype was detected many times. The J gene is TRBJ1-2, the V gene TRBV6-1; TRBD1 aligns across 9 bases. CDR1 is MNHNS, CDR2 SASEGT, per germline. The CDR3 sequence is 16 residues long. V shed 1 base and J 4 bases; nucleotides not matched to a gene: 7. The CDR3 bases are TGTGCCAGCAGTGAAGAATACAGGGGGCTTGGCTATGGCTACACCTTC. Residues: CASSEEYRGLGYGYTF.

This clonotype was found many times. This rearrangement joins TRBV7-2 to TRBJ1-2; D might be TRBD1 (6 bases). This CDR3 is 15 amino acids long. The germline CDR1 and CDR2 sequences are SGHTA and FQGNSA. The V end lost 5 bases, the J end lost 4 bases, and 17 bases lay between the germline ends. CDR3 region: CASSLMGRGIYGYTF. The DNA of the CDR3 is TGTGCCAGCAGCCTTATGGGCAGGGGAATCTATGGCTACACCTTC.

The table lists this clonotype with a few counts. The chain is built from TRBV12-3 or TRBV12-4 and TRBJ2-7; 7 bases are shared with TRBD2. V lost 1 base to trimming and J lost 3 bases; unmatched junction nucleotides: 6. The CDR3 covers 15 residues. As DNA, the CDR3 is TGTGCCAGCAGTTTAGGGTCTAGCGGCAACTACGAGCAGTACTTC. This translates into CASSLGSSGNYEQYF.

The chain employs TRBV4-3 and TRBJ2-7, with D unresolved. Germline V gene lookup returns CDR1 LGHNA and CDR2 YSLEER. This CDR3 contains 13 residues. The germline V and J ends were trimmed by 1 base and 3 bases, with 7 bases remaining between them. For the CDR3, the DNA is TGCGCCAGCAGCCAAGCCCTAGTCTACGAGCAGTACTTC. It is translated as CASSQALVYEQYF.

This chain connects TRBV7-8 to TRBJ1-3; no reliable D call. CDR3 length: 15 residues. Germline loops: CDR1 SGHVS, CDR2 FQNEAQ. V was cut by 4 bases and J by 0 bases, with 10 bases left in between. Here the CDR3 DNA reads TGTGCCAGCAGCTCAGACCTCCTCTCTGGAAACACCATATATTTT. This encodes CASSSDLLSGNTIYF. The whole variable domain, filled in from reference TRBV7-8 and TRBJ1-3, reads GAGVSQSPRYKVAKRGQDVALRCDPISGHVSLFWYQQALGQGPEFLTYFQNEAQLDKSGLPSDRFFAERPEGSVSTLKIQRTQQEDSAVYLCASSSDLLSGNTIYFGEGSWLTVV.

This clonotype was observed many times. The chain joins TRBV4-2 to TRBJ1-2; 7 bases are shared with TRBD1. The junction had 15 bases not matched to a gene; V was cut back by 0 bases and J by 8 bases. The length of the CDR3 is 17 residues. Germline V gene lookup returns CDR1 LGHNA and CDR2 YNFKEQ. CDR3 nucleotide sequence: TGTGCCAGCAGCCAAGATAGGGGGACAGCCAGCCTCGGGGGCTACACCTTC. Its translation is CASSQDRGTASLGGYTF.

The gene calls are TRBV20-1 and TRBJ1-5, with D possibly TRBD1 on 5 matching bases. This CDR3 is built from 15 residues. Trimming stripped 2 bases from V and 5 bases from J, with 16 bases between. Per the germline V gene, CDR1 is DFQATT and CDR2 is SNEGSKA (reference sequence). The CDR3 sequence: CSARTWEQADQPQHF. CDR3 in DNA: TGCAGTGCTAGAACCTGGGAACAGGCGGATCAGCCCCAGCATTTT.

This clonotype was counted between two and nine times. V and J are TRBV2 and TRBJ2-2; D call uncertain. V lost 2 bases to trimming and J lost 6 bases, with 16 bases between them. The CDR3 sequence is 16 residues long. Germline V gives CDR1 SNHLY, CDR2 FYNNEI. Written as DNA, the CDR3 is TGTGCCAGCAGTGAATCTCAGACAATTGGTTCCGGGGAGCTGTTTTTT. It is translated as CASSESQTIGSGELFF. The entire variable domain, with the rest obtained from reference TRBV2 and TRBJ2-2, is as follows: EPEVTQTPSHQVTQMGQEVILRCVPISNHLYFYWYRQILGQKVEFLVSFYNNEISEKSEIFDDQFSVERPDGSNFTLKIRSTKLEDSAMYFCASSESQTIGSGELFFGEGSRLTVL.

This clonotype was counted at least ten times. This chain uses TRBV12-3 or TRBV12-4 with TRBJ1-2, with D tentatively TRBD1 (5 bases). The CDR3 totals 14 residues. V dropped 5 bases and J dropped 6 bases, with 16 bases sitting between them. The CDR3 sequence is CASSLSSGPDGYTF. CDR3 DNA: TGTGCCAGCAGTCTAAGTTCGGGACCCGATGGCTACACCTTC.